This T cell receptor beta chain was captured by sequencing in a study of blood T cell repertoires in COVID-19. The overall study: The origin of the acute and convalescent COVID-19 samples was the United States, Italy and Spain. In each case, the material was cDNA or gDNA derived from T cells, B-cell-depleted T cells, or PBMCs.

Original handling: Researchers report that nucleated cell counts were estimated from reference gene primer amplification. Method: immunoSEQ multiplex PCR; TCRdb's copy keeps in-frame clones and lacks some. V and J calls and clone size follow that table, whereas D and trimming were derived from the DNA. The table lists around 140,000 clones, approximately 90% of them singletons. Trimming cost V 4 bases and J 9 bases; bases outside gene matches: 13. CDR1 and CDR2 from the germline V gene are LGHNA and YNFKEQ. The CDR3 runs 16 residues. The sequenced sample consisted of peripheral blood. J is TRBJ2-1 and V is TRBV4-2, with TRBD2 matching 9 bases. The TCR comes from a man in his 70s with active COVID-19. As DNA, the CDR3 is TGTGCCAGCAGCCGTGGAGGCCTAGCGGGGTTTACTGAGCAGTTCTTC. It translates to CASSRGGLAGFTEQFF.